The 21 T cell receptor beta chains reported below all come from one sample, sequenced in a study of graft-versus-host responses after intestinal transplantation. Clones were sequenced by immunoSEQ multiplex PCR, and TCRdb holds only the in-frame ones, with some missing. The sample contains some 20,000 clones, under 75% of which appear only once. Intraepithelial and lamina propria lymphocytes were isolated from graft specimens. This specimen was ileum tissue, taken 20 days after intestinal transplant. These receptors originate from a human patient who received an intestinal transplant, so some T cells may come from the graft donor.

V and J are TRBV7-9 and TRBJ2-7; no clear D. The CDR3 has 12 residues. The germline gives CDR1 SEHNR, CDR2 FQNEAQ (reference sequence). V lost 3 bases and J 4 bases, leaving 7 bases between the germline ends. CDR3 in amino acids: CASSFERYEQYF. The CDR3 bases are TGTGCCAGCAGCTTCGAGCGTTACGAGCAGTACTTC.

This chain links TRBV9 with TRBJ1-3; D gene uncertain. CDR3 length equals 18 residues. Germline V gene lookup returns CDR1 SGDLS and CDR2 YYNGEE. Trimming took 4 bases from V and 0 from J, leaving 20 bases between them. The CDR3 DNA is TGTGCCAGCAGCCCCGGGTGGCCCCCGAGTCTCTCTGGAAACACCATATATTTT. Translating gives CASSPGWPPSLSGNTIYF.

This clone was recorded only once. The chain joins TRBV5-8 to TRBJ1-5; D is perhaps TRBD1 (6 bases). There are 14 residues in the CDR3. CDR1 SGHTS and CDR2 YDEGEE come from the germline V gene. V lost 5 bases and J lost 6, with 15 bases in between. This CDR3 is CASRMGGGRQPQHF. In DNA, the CDR3 is TGTGCCAGCAGAATGGGAGGGGGGCGTCAGCCCCAGCATTTT.

This clone was counted between two and nine times. The same CDR3 is also encoded by other DNA sequences in this sample. The V gene is TRBV7-9, the J gene TRBJ1-5, with D perhaps matching TRBD1 (5 bases). The CDR3 is 14 amino acids. Trimming shortened V by 2 bases and J by 5 bases, and 10 bases separated the two germline ends. CDR1 SEHNR and CDR2 FQNEAQ come from the germline V gene (reference sequence). The CDR3 DNA sequence: TGTGCCAGCAGCTTACAGGGATGTTATCAGCCCCAGCATTTT. It yields the protein CASSLQGCYQPQHF.

The J gene is TRBJ1-4, the V gene TRBV4-1, with no clear D. Germline V gene sequence: CDR1 MGHRA, CDR2 YSYEKL. The CDR3 totals 19 residues. The V end lost 0 bases, the J end lost 3 bases, and 20 bases lay between the germline ends. CDR3 region: CASSQDWPIDRGPNEKLFF. As DNA, the CDR3 is TGCGCCAGCAGCCAAGATTGGCCAATTGATCGAGGCCCTAATGAAAAACTGTTTTTT.

This clone was counted a few times. This rearrangement joins TRBV9 to TRBJ2-1; 11 bases are a match to TRBD2. The V segment lost 0 bases and the J segment 9 bases; nucleotides outside the gene matches: 8. CDR1 and CDR2 (germline): SGDLS, YYNGEE. CDR3 length: 16 residues. CDR3 coding DNA: TGTGCCAGCAGCGTAGAGGTAGCGGGGGGGCTCGGTGAGCAGTTCTTC. It translates to CASSVEVAGGLGEQFF.

The chain combines TRBV27 with TRBJ1-2, with 7 bases that match TRBD1. The J segment lost 4 bases and the V segment lost 6 bases, leaving 5 bases of the junction unmatched. CDR1 and CDR2 (germline): MNHEY, SMNVEV (reference sequence). There are 13 residues in the CDR3. The CDR3 bases are TGTGCCAGCAGCCCCAGGGGGATCTATGGCTACACCTTC. Its protein product is CASSPRGIYGYTF.

Regarding this clone: The germline gene is not matched at one end of the junction; a read error may be the cause. The chain carries TRBV5-1 and TRBJ2-5, with TRBD1 identical over 9 bases. The CDR3 is 16 residues long. The V gene's germline CDR1 is SGHRS and CDR2 YFSETQ. CDR3 region: CASSLPGTGYQETQYF. The CDR3 nucleotides read TGCGCCAGCAGCTTGCCCGGGACAGGGTACCAGGAGACCCAGTACTTC.

The rearrangement joins TRBV15 to TRBJ1-2, with 9 nucleotides matching TRBD1. The CDR3 covers 15 residues. V lost 3 bases, J lost 3 bases, and 5 bases stayed unmatched. Germline lookup yields CDR1 LNHNV and CDR2 YYDKDF (reference sequence). The CDR3 loop reads CATSSAGTGHYGYTF. The CDR3 region has the DNA TGTGCCACCAGCAGCGCCGGGACAGGGCACTATGGCTACACCTTC. The variable domain in full, with the rest retrieved from reference TRBV15 and TRBJ1-2, is DAMVIQNPRYQVTQFGKPVTLSCSQTLNHNVMYWYQQKSSQAPKLLFHYYDKDFNNEADTPDNFQSRRPNTSFCFLDIRSPGLGDTAMYLCATSSAGTGHYGYTFGSGTRLTVV.

CDR3 nucleotide sequence: TGCGCCAGCAGCTTGGGAGGGAGTTTCTCTGGAAACACCATATATTTT. As protein: CASSLGGSFSGNTIYF. The chain recombines TRBV5-1 with TRBJ1-3; no reliable D call. The germline V and J ends were trimmed by 0 bases and 0 bases, with 10 bases remaining between them. From germline, CDR1 is SGHRS and CDR2 YFSETQ. This CDR3 spans 16 amino acids.

The chain recombines TRBV7-6 with TRBJ2-7; 9 nucleotides align to TRBD1. Germline-derived CDR1 and CDR2 are SGHVS and FNYEAQ. The CDR3 is 16 amino acids. The ends lost 2 bases at V and 1 base at J; junction bases unmatched: 6. In nucleotides, the CDR3 is TGTGCCAGCAGCTTACTGGCGGGACAGGGATCCTACGAGCAGTACTTC. It specifies CASSLLAGQGSYEQYF.

This chain uses TRBV6-5 with TRBJ1-2, with TRBD1 matching 7 bases. CDR3 length equals 14 residues. The germline gives CDR1 MNHEY, CDR2 SVGAGI. J was trimmed by 5 bases and V by 2 bases; bases with no gene match: 5. CDR3 in amino acids: CASSYGGQRYGYTF. CDR3 bases: TGTGCCAGCAGTTACGGGGGACAGAGATATGGCTACACCTTC.

This clone has more than one count but fewer than ten. The V and J genes are TRBV10-2 and TRBJ2-3; TRBD2 aligns across 8 bases. Trimming cost V 6 bases and J 2 bases; bases outside gene matches: 1. This CDR3 has 13 amino acids. The germline CDR1 and CDR2 sequences are WSHSY and SAAADI. The CDR3 region is CASRLAVTDTQYF. CDR3 nucleotides: TGCGCCAGCAGACTAGCGGTCACAGATACGCAGTATTTT.

The rearrangement joins TRBV7-2 to TRBJ1-1; the D gene is possibly TRBD1 (6 bases). The germline CDR1 and CDR2 sequences are SGHTA and FQGNSA. V dropped 3 bases and J dropped 5 bases, with 13 bases sitting between them. The CDR3 runs 14 residues. CDR3: CASSFSGVWTEAFF. The DNA of the CDR3 is TGTGCCAGCAGCTTTTCAGGGGTTTGGACTGAAGCTTTCTTT.

V usage is TRBV7-7 and J usage is TRBJ2-1; 7 nucleotides agree with TRBD2. This CDR3 comprises 14 residues. Looked up from germline, CDR1 is SSHAT and CDR2 is FNYEAQ (reference sequence). The V segment lost 3 bases and the J segment 9 bases; nucleotides outside the gene matches: 8. The CDR3 reads CASSLSGAVGEQFF. CDR3 nucleotides: TGTGCCAGCAGCTTGAGCGGGGCCGTTGGTGAGCAGTTCTTC.

The sample holds a few counts of this clone. This chain links TRBV7-9 with TRBJ1-2; TRBD1 aligns across 8 bases. This CDR3 is 14 amino acids long. Germline values: CDR1 SEHNR, CDR2 FQNEAQ (reference sequence). Unmatched junction bases numbered 7, after V lost 7 bases and J lost 3 bases. CDR3 region: CASTGPTGDYGYTF. DNA of the CDR3: TGTGCCAGCACCGGCCCGACAGGGGACTATGGCTACACCTTC. Combining the CDR3 with reference TRBV7-9 and TRBJ1-2 gives the whole variable domain DTGVSQNPRHKITKRGQNVTFRCDPISEHNRLYWYRQTLGQGPEFLTYFQNEAQLEKSRLLSDRFSAERPKGSFSTLEIQRTEQGDSAMYLCASTGPTGDYGYTFGSGTRLTVV.

The J gene is TRBJ1-2, the V gene TRBV28; 8 bases line up with TRBD1. V lost 6 bases and J lost 4; bases outside the gene matches: 10. Germline V gene sequence: CDR1 MDHEN, CDR2 SYDVKM. CDR3 size: 15 residues. CDR3 amino acids: CASRPPGTGPYGYTF. CDR3 DNA: TGTGCCAGCAGACCACCCGGGACAGGCCCCTATGGCTACACCTTC.

CDR3 loop: CASSQSGGEYEQYF. Written as DNA, the CDR3 is TGCGCCAGCAGCCAAAGCGGGGGTGAGTACGAGCAGTACTTC. The chain combines TRBV4-1 with TRBJ2-7, with TRBD2 matching 8 bases. The CDR3 has 14 residues. Germline V lookup: CDR1 MGHRA, CDR2 YSYEKL. J was trimmed by 4 bases and V by 2 bases; bases with no gene match: 4.

The J gene is TRBJ1-1, the V gene TRBV2; possibly TRBD1 for D (5 bases). Per the germline V gene, CDR1 is SNHLY and CDR2 is FYNNEI. CDR3 length equals 14 residues. V was cut by 3 bases and J by 4 bases, with 12 bases left in between. CDR3 bases: TGTGCCAGCAGTGATGAGGTGGGGGGCACTGAAGCTTTCTTT. Its protein product is CASSDEVGGTEAFF.

The chain recombines TRBV27 with TRBJ2-7, with 7 positions matching TRBD2. This CDR3 comprises 14 residues. Germline CDR1 reads MNHEY; CDR2 reads SMNVEV (reference sequence). V dropped 4 bases and J dropped 6; count of bases not matched to a gene: 9. The CDR3 bases are TGTGCCAGCAGTTGGGGGGGGTCGCAGAGCGAGCAGTACTTC. Its translation is CASSWGGSQSEQYF.

This clone was counted a single time. The chain links TRBV7-2 to TRBJ2-5, with 11 bases identical to TRBD2. Germline V gene data show CDR1 as SGHTA and CDR2 as FQGNSA. V shed 1 base and J 5 bases; nucleotides not matched to a gene: 6. The CDR3 is 16 residues long. CDR3 DNA sequence: TGTGCCAGCAGCTTAGGCCTAGCGGGAGGATACGAGACCCAGTACTTC. Protein: CASSLGLAGGYETQYF. The whole variable domain, filled in from reference TRBV7-2 and TRBJ2-5, reads GAGVSQSPSNKVTEKGKDVELRCDPISGHTALYWYRQSLGQGLEFLIYFQGNSAPDKSGLPSDRFSAERTGGSVSTLTIQRTQQEDSAVYLCASSLGLAGGYETQYFGPGTRLLVL.